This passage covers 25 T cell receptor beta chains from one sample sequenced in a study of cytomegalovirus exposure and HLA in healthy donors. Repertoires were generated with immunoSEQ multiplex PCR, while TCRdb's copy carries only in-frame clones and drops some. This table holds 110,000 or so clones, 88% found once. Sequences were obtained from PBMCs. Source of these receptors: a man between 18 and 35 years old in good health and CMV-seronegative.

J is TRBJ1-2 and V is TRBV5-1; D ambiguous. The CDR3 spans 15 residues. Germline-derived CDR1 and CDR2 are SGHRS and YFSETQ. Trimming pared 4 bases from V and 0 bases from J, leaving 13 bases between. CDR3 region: CASSGESGTNYGYTF. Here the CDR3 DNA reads TGCGCCAGCAGCGGGGAGTCGGGCACTAACTATGGCTACACCTTC.

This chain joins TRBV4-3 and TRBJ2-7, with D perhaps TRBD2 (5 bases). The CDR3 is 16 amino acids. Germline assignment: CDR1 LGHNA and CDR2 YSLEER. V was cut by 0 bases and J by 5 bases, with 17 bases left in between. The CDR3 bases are TGCGCCAGCAGCCAAGATCTAGCAGGACCGGGCGACGAGCAGTACTTC. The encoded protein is CASSQDLAGPGDEQYF.

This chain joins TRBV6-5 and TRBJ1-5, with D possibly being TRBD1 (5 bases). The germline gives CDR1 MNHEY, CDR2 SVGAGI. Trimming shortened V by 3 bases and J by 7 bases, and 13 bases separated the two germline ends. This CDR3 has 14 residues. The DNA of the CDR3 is TGTGCCAGCAGTTATGCCAGGGAGGGCCAGCCCCAGCATTTT. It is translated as CASSYAREGQPQHF.

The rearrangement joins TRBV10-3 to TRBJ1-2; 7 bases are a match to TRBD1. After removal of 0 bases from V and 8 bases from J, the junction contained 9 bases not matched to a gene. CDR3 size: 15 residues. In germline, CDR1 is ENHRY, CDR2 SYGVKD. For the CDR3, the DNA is TGTGCCATCAGTGAGTCTAATGGACAGGAGGGCGGCTACACCTTC. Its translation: CAISESNGQEGGYTF.

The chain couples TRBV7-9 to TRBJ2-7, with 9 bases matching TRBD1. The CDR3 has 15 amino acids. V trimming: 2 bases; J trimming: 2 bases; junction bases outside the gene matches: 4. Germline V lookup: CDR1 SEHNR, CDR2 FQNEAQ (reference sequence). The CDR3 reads CASSLLTGGPYEQYF. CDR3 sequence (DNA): TGTGCCAGCAGCTTACTTACAGGGGGCCCCTACGAGCAGTACTTC.

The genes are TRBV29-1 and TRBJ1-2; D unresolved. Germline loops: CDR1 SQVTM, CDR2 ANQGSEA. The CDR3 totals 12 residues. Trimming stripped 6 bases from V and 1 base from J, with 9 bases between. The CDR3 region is CSVNQNNYGYTF. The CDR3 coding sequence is TGCAGCGTGAATCAGAATAACTATGGCTACACCTTC.

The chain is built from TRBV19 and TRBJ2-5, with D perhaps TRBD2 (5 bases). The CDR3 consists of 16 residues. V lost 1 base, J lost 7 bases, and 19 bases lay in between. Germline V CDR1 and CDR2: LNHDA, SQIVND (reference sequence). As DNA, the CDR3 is TGTGCCAGTAGTATAGTAGTCAGTATAGCCCGGGGGACCCAGTACTTC. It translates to CASSIVVSIARGTQYF.

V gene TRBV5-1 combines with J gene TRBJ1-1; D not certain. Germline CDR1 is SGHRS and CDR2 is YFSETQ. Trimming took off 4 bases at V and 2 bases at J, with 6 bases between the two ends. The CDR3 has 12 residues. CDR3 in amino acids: CASSRDNTEAFF. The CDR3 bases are TGCGCCAGCAGCCGGGATAACACTGAAGCTTTCTTT.

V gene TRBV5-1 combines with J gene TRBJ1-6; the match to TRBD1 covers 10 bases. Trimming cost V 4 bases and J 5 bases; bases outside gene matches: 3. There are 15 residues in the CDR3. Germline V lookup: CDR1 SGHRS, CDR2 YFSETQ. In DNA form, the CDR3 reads TGCGCCAGCAGCGTGACAGGGGGCAATAATTCACCCCTCCACTTT. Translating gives CASSVTGGNNSPLHF. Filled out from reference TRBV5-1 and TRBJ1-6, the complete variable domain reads KAGVTQTPRYLIKTRGQQVTLSCSPISGHRSVSWYQQTPGQGLQFLFEYFSETQRNKGNFPGRFSGRQFSNSRSEMNVSTLELGDSALYLCASSVTGGNNSPLHFGNGTRLTVT.

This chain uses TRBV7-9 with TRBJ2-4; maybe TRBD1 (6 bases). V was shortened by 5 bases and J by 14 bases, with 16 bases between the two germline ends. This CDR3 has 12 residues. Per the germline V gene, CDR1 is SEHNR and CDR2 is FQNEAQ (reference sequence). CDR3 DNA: TGTGCCAGCAGCGCAGAACAGGGTATCGAGTACTTC. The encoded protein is CASSAEQGIEYF.

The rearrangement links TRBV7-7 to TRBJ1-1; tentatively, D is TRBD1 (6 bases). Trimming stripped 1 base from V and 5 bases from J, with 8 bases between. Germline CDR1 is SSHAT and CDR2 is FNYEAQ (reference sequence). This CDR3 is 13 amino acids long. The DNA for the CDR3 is TGTGCCAGCAGCTTAGATAGGGGGACTGAAGCTTTCTTT. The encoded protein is CASSLDRGTEAFF.

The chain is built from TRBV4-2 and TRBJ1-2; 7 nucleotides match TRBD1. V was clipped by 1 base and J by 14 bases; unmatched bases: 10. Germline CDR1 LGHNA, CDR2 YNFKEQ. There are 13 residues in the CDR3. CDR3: CASSQVSGTDGTF. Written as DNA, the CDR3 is TGTGCCAGCAGCCAAGTTTCAGGGACAGACGGTACCTTC.

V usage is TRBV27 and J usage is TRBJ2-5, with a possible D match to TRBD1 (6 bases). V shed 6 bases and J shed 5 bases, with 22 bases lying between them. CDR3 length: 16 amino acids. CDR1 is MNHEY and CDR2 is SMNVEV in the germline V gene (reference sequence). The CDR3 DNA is TGTGCCAGCAGCCTAATCACAGGGAACGTGCAGGAGACCCAGTACTTC. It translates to CASSLITGNVQETQYF.

The CDR3 sequence is CASRNSGRATYEQYF. The CDR3 bases are TGTGCCAGCAGGAACAGCGGGAGGGCTACCTACGAGCAGTACTTC. The V gene is TRBV28, the J gene TRBJ2-7; 10 bases match TRBD2. J was trimmed by 2 bases and V by 6 bases; bases with no gene match: 7. The CDR3 is made up of 15 amino acids. Germline CDR1 is MDHEN and CDR2 is SYDVKM.

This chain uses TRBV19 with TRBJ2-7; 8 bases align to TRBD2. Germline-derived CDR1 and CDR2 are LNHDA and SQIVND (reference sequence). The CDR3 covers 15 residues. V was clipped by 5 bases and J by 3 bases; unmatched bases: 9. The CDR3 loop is CASSERGGVIYEQYF. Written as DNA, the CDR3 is TGTGCCAGTAGTGAACGGGGGGGAGTTATCTACGAGCAGTACTTC. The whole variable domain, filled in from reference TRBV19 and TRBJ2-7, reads DGGITQSPKYLFRKEGQNVTLSCEQNLNHDAMYWYRQDPGQGLRLIYYSQIVNDFQKGDIAEGYSVSREKKESFPLTVTSAQKNPTAFYLCASSERGGVIYEQYFGPGTRLTVT.

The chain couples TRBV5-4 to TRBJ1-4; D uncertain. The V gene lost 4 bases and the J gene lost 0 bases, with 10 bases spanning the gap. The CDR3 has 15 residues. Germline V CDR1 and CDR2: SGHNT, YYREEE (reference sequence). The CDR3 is CASSLGVATNEKLFF. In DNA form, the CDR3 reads TGTGCCAGCAGCCTAGGCGTTGCAACTAATGAAAAACTGTTTTTT.

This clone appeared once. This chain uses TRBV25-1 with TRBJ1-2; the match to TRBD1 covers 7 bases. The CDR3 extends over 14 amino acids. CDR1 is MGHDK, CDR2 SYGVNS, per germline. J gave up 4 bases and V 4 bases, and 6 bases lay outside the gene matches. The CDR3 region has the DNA TGTGCCAGCAGTGGACAGGGCGAAGTCTATGGCTACACCTTC. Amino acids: CASSGQGEVYGYTF.

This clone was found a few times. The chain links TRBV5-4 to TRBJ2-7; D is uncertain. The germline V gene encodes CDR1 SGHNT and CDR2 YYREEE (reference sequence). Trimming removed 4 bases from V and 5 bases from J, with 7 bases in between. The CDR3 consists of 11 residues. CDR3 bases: TGTGCCAGCAGCCGAGAGGACGAGCAGTACTTC. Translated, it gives CASSREDEQYF.

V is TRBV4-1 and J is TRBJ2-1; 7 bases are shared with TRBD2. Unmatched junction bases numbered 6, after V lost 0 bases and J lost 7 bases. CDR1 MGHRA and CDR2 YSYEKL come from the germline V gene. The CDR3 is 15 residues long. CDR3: CASSQETSDVNEQFF. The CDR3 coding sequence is TGCGCCAGCAGCCAAGAAACTAGCGACGTAAATGAGCAGTTCTTC.

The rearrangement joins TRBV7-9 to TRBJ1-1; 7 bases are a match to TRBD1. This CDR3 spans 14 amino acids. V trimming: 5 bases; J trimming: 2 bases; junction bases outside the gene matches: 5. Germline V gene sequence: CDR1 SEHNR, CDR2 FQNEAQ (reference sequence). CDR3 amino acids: CASSIQGRNTEAFF. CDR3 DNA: TGTGCCAGCAGCATACAGGGGCGTAACACTGAAGCTTTCTTT.

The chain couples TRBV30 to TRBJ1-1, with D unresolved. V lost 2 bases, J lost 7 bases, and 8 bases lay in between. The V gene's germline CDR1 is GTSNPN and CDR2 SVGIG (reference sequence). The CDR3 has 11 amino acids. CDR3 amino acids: CAWSRGSEAFF. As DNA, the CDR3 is TGTGCCTGGAGTCGCGGTAGTGAAGCTTTCTTT.

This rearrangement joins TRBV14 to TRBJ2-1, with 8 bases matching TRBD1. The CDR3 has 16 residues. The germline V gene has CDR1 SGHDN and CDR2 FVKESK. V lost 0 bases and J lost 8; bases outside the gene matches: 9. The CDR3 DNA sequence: TGTGCCAGCAGCCAAGAACACCCGACGACAGGGGATGAGCAGTTCTTC. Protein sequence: CASSQEHPTTGDEQFF. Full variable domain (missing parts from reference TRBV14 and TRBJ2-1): EAGVTQFPSHSVIEKGQTVTLRCDPISGHDNLYWYRRVMGKEIKFLLHFVKESKQDESGMPNNRFLAERTGGTYSTLKVQPAELEDSGVYFCASSQEHPTTGDEQFFGPGTRLTVL.

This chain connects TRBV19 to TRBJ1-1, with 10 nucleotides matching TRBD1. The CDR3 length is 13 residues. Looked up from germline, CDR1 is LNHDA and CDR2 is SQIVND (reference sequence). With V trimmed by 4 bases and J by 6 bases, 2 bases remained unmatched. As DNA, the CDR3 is TGTGCCAGTAGTAGACAGGGGGCAGCTGAAGCTTTCTTT. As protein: CASSRQGAAEAFF.

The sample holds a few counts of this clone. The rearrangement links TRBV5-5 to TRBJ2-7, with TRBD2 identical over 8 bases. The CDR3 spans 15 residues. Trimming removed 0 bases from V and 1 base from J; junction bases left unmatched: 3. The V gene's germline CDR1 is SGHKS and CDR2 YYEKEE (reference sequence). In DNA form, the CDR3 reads TGTGCCAGCAGCTTGGTTCCGGGAGGGTCCTACGAGCAGTACTTC. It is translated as CASSLVPGGSYEQYF.

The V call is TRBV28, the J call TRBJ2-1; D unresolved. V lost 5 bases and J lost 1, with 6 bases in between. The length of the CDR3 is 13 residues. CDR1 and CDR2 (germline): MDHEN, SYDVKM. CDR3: CASSPGSYNEQFF. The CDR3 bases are TGTGCCAGCAGTCCCGGTTCCTACAATGAGCAGTTCTTC.